The T cell receptor (beta chain) described here comes from a study of T-cell memory formation after mild COVID-19 (dated by TCRdb to the early 2020s). Background on the whole study: TCR sequence clusters from the two donors were largely donor specific. Longitudinal TCRalpha and TCRbeta repertoire sequencing tracked T-cell clones expanding and contracting after mild COVID-19 in two donors. Two young, previously healthy adult volunteers made up the cohort, one male and one female.

Ficoll-Paque density gradient centrifugation was used to isolate PBMCs. On this clonotype: Its antigen remains unidentified. No much larger clonotype is one base removed from it; base qualities were not supplied.

CDR1 and CDR2 are drawn from the germline V gene: SGHVS, FNYEAQ. The CDR3 contains 17 residues, cysteine and phenylalanine counted. Left in the record is the CDR3 DNA by itself, 51 bases read in frame from the first base. V loses 2 bases of germline sequence and J loses 2 bases, and the interval between the two ends is 16 bases. What the study reported, not specific to this receptor: Some responding clones were found in pre-infection memory, which suggests that pre-existing cross-reactive memory T cells took part in the SARS-CoV-2 response. The study included only a couple of mild cases, and larger cohorts that include severe cases with pre-infection samples were judged to be necessary. Clones contracting from day 15 to 85 had balanced CD4/CD8 phenotypes, while a second wave expanding from day 15 to 37 was biased towards CD4+. Contracting CD4+ clones turned up mainly in the CM and EM memory subsets, whereas EMRA was where CD8+ clones were enriched. The second-wave clones that peaked on day 37 were not confirmed to be SARS-CoV-2 specific.

These reads were obtained on an Illumina NovaSeq 6000. TCRalpha and TCRbeta cDNA libraries were constructed by 5'RACE with constant-segment primers, with sample barcodes and unique molecular identifiers being introduced. RNA was extracted from every sample with Trizol reagent. Libraries were amplified in two PCR steps, with a second sample barcode and Illumina TruSeq adapters added in the second step. Libraries were sequenced on an Illumina NovaSeq with 2 x 150 bp paired-end reads. The source study handled its data this way. The reads were demultiplexed and collapsed into UMI-guided consensus sequences using migec v1.2.7. Using mixcr v2.1.11, UMI consensuses were aligned to TRA and TRB V and J templates and then assembled into clonotypes. Expanded or contracted clonotypes were those called significant by both edgeR and NoisET, with noise models trained on biological replicates. For edgeR calls, a false discovery rate-adjusted p below 0.01 and a log2 fold-change threshold of 1 were applied. PCA with hierarchical clustering of max-normalized trajectories of the 1000 most abundant clonotypes was used as exploratory dynamics analysis. Separately sequenced CD4+ and CD8+ repertoires were used to assign the CD4 or CD8 phenotype of responding clones. TCRdb reanalyzed the raw reads on its own, using fastp at Q25 for trimming and MiXCR for clone calling, and kept in-frame beta chains. Every entry covers one CDR3 protein and lists the most common genes and DNA from its rows. What appears here as the V and J calls and clone size reflects TCRdb's work, not the paper's. The sample records 150,000 to 200,000 distinct CDR3 sequences, 10% to 15% of which are singletons. Roughly 3.3% of the sample is in the top ten clones.

The TCR originated in a man aged 18 to 29 who had mild COVID-19 (a few samples of this study predate the infection). The sample titles of this study are shuffled in the database, so cell type and time point are left out; the donor was told from shared clones. The rearranged chain carries TRBV7-6 and TRBJ1-3; no D segment can be confidently identified. Sequencing input: PBMCs or a T cell subset sorted from them (not recorded which). The DNA sequence is as follows: TGTGCCAGCAGCTTACGGTGGCGGGGAACCCCTGGAAACACCATATATTTT. Translated, this is CASSLRWRGTPGNTIYF.